This entry features one T cell receptor beta chain sequence. This clone was seen only once. There is no known antigen for this receptor. The record has no base qualities; no much larger clone is one base away. This sample is drawn from a study of T cell changes during pregnancy in multiple sclerosis (dated by TCRdb to between 2018 and 2021). Turning to the overall study: The study examined how the T cell repertoire changed over the course of pregnancy in women with multiple sclerosis.

The CDR3 runs 15 amino acids, cysteine and phenylalanine included. Just CDR3 DNA is preserved here, 45 bases in frame from base 1. The germline V end is reduced by 2 bases and the J end by 1 base; junction bases left unmatched: 2. CDR1 and CDR2 are drawn from the germline V gene (reference sequence): MNHNY, SVGAGI. To prepare the library, the immunoSEQ multiplex PCR assay was applied. As stored in TCRdb, this immuneACCESS dataset retains in-frame rearrangements with V and J assigned. A fraction of the clones does not appear; measured against another copy, unresolved V genes explain less than half of the discrepancy, and the remainder lacks a known reason. The sample has tens of thousands of clones on record, approximately 95% of them singletons. Roughly 0.14% of the sample lies in the top ten.

The chain is assembled from TRBV6-6 and TRBJ2-3; TRBD2 matches 8 bases in the middle. The sequence was obtained from a female donor with multiple sclerosis, enrolled in a pregnancy study. Sequencing was performed on CD4+ T cells from peripheral blood mononuclear cells, taken after pregnancy. The CDR3 reads CASSYATSGTDTQYF. The base sequence is TGTGCCAGCAGTTACGCGACTAGCGGCACAGATACGCAGTATTTT.